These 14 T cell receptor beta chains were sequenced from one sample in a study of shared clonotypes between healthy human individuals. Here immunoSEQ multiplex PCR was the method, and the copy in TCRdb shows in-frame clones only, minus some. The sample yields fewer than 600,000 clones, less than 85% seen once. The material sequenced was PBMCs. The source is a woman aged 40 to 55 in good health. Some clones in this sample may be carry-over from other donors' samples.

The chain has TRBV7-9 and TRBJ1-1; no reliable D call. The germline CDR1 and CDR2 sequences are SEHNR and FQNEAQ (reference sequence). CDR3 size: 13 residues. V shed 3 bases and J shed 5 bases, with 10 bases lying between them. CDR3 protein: CASSFEGRTEAFF. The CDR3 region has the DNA TGTGCCAGCAGCTTCGAGGGTAGGACTGAAGCTTTCTTT.

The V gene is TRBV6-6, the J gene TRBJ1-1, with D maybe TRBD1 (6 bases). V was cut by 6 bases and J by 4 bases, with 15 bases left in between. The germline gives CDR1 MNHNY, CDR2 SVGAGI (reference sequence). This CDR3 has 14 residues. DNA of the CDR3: TGTGCCAGCAGGCCCACAGGGAGGGGCACTGAAGCTTTCTTT. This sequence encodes CASRPTGRGTEAFF.

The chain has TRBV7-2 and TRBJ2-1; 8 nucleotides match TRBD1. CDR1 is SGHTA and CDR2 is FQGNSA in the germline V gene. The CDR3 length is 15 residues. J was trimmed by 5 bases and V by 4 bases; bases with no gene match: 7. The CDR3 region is CASSSDRGFHNEQFF. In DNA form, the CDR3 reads TGTGCCAGCAGCTCCGACAGGGGATTCCACAATGAGCAGTTCTTC. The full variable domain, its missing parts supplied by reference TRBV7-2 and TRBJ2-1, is GAGVSQSPSNKVTEKGKDVELRCDPISGHTALYWYRQSLGQGLEFLIYFQGNSAPDKSGLPSDRFSAERTGGSVSTLTIQRTQQEDSAVYLCASSSDRGFHNEQFFGPGTRLTVL.

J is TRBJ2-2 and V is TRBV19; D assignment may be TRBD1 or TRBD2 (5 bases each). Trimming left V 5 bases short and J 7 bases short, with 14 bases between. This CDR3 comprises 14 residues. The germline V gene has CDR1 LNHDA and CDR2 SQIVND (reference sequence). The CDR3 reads CASSAQGRGGELFF. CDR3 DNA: TGTGCCAGTAGTGCTCAGGGACGGGGCGGGGAGCTGTTTTTT.

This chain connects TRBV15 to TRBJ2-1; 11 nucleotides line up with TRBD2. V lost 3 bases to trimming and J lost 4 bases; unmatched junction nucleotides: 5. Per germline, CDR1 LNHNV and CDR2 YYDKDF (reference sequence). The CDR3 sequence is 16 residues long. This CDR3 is CATSSTSGSLYNEQFF. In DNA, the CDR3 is TGTGCCACCAGCAGTACTAGCGGGAGCTTGTACAATGAGCAGTTCTTC.

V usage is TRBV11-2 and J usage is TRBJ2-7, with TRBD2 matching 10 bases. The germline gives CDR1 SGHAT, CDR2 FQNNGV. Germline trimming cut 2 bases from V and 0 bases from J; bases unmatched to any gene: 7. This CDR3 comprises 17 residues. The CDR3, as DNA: TGTGCCAGCAGCTTATATTCTAGCGGGAGATTCTCCTACGAGCAGTACTTC. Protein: CASSLYSSGRFSYEQYF.

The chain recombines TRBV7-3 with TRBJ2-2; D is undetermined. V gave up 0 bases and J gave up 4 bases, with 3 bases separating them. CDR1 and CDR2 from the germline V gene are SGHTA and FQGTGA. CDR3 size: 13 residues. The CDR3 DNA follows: TGTGCCAGCAGCTTAACTAGCACCGGGGAGCTGTTTTTT. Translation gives CASSLTSTGELFF.

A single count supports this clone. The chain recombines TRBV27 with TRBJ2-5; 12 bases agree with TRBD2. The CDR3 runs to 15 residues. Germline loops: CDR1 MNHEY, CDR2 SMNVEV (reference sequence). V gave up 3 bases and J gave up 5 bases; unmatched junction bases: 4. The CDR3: CASSFLTSGRETQYF. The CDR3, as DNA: TGTGCCAGCAGTTTTCTAACTAGCGGGAGGGAGACCCAGTACTTC.

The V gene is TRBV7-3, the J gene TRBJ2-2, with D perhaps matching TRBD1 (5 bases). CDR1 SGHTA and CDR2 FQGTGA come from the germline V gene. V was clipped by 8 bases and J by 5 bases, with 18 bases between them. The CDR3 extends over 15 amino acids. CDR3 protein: CASAPLQAQTGELFF. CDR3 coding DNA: TGTGCCAGCGCCCCTCTACAGGCCCAGACCGGGGAGCTGTTTTTT.

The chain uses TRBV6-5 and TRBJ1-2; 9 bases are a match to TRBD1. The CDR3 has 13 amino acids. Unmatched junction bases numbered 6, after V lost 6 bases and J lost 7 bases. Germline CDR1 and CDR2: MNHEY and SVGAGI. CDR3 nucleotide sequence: TGTGCCAGCAGGCCTACAGGGGGCCTTGGCTACACCTTC. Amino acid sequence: CASRPTGGLGYTF.

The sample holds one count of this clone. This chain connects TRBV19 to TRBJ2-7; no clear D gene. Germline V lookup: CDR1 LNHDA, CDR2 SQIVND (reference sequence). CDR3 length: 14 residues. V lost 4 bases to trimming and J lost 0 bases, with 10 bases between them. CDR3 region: CASSTRHHSYEQYF. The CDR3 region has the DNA TGTGCCAGTAGTACGAGGCACCACTCCTACGAGCAGTACTTC.

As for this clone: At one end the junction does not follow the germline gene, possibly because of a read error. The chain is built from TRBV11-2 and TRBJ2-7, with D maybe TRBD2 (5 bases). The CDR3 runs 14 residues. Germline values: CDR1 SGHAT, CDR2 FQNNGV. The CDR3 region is CASSLARILAVGDF. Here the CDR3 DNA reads TGTGCCAGCAGCTTAGCCCGCATCCTAGCAGTCGGAGACTTC. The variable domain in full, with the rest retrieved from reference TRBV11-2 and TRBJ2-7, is EAGVAQSPRYKIIEKRQSVAFWCNPISGHATLYWYQQILGQGPKLLIQFQNNGVVDDSQLPKDRFSAERLKGVDSTLKIQPAKLEDSAVYLCASSLARILAVGDFGPGTRLTVT.

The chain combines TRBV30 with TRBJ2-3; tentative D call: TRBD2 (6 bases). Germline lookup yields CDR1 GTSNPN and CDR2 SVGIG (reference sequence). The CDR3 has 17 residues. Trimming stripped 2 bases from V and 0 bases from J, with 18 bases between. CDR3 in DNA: TGTGCCTGGAGTAAATCCAGACTGGGACTTAGCACAGATACGCAGTATTTT. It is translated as CAWSKSRLGLSTDTQYF.

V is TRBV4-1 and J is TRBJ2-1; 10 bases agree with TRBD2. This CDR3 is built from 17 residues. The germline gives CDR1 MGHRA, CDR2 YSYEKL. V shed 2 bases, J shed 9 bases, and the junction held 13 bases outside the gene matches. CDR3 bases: TGCGCCAGCAGCCAACGGTCTATCACAGCGGGGGGGCTTGAGCAGTTCTTC. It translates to CASSQRSITAGGLEQFF.